These 26 T cell receptor beta chains share one sample of origin, sequenced in a study of graft-versus-host responses after intestinal transplantation. Libraries were prepared by immunoSEQ multiplex PCR; TCRdb keeps only in-frame clonotypes and omits some of them. The data hold 85,000 to 100,000 clones, with about 83% observed a single time. The sample was PBMCs, taken 255 days after intestinal transplant. The receptor set was obtained from a human patient who received an intestinal transplant, so some T cells may come from the graft donor.

The CDR3 is CASSVAGLAGSEQYF. The CDR3, as DNA: TGTGCCAGCAGTGTCGCGGGACTAGCGGGATCCGAGCAGTACTTC. The chain is built from TRBV6-1 and TRBJ2-7; 13 bases align to TRBD2. This CDR3 spans 15 amino acids. The J segment lost 6 bases and the V segment lost 4 bases, leaving 6 bases of the junction unmatched. The germline CDR1 and CDR2 sequences are MNHNS and SASEGT.

Here the CDR3 DNA reads TGTGCCAGCAGCTTATCGCGGACGGGACAGCCTGATAGTGGCTACACCTTC. Translating it yields CASSLSRTGQPDSGYTF. The chain employs TRBV7-6 and TRBJ1-2, with 7 nucleotides matching TRBD1. CDR1 and CDR2 from the germline V gene are SGHVS and FNYEAQ. V shed 2 bases and J 7 bases; nucleotides not matched to a gene: 16. The CDR3 has 17 amino acids.

The chain joins TRBV10-3 to TRBJ2-5; D ambiguous. The V and J ends lost 0 bases and 5 bases respectively, with 7 bases between them. CDR3 length: 13 residues. The V gene's germline CDR1 is ENHRY and CDR2 SYGVKD. CDR3 sequence reads: CAISESPPETQYF. The DNA for the CDR3 is TGTGCCATCAGTGAGTCTCCCCCGGAGACCCAGTACTTC.

The chain couples TRBV2 to TRBJ1-4, with D perhaps TRBD1 (5 bases). V was shortened by 5 bases and J by 4 bases, with 11 bases between the two germline ends. The CDR3 sequence is 14 residues long. CDR1 is SNHLY and CDR2 is FYNNEI in the germline V gene. As DNA, the CDR3 is TGTGCCAGCAGTCCAGACAGAATTAATGAAAAACTGTTTTTT. This codes for CASSPDRINEKLFF.

This clone appeared a few times. The chain carries TRBV5-6 and TRBJ1-2, with 7 bases aligning to TRBD1. Losses at the gene ends were 4 bases for V and 2 bases for J; bases not matched to a gene: 5. The germline CDR1 and CDR2 sequences are SGHDT and YYEEEE. This CDR3 is built from 14 residues. The CDR3 spells CASSGDRVNYGYTF. In DNA form, the CDR3 reads TGTGCCAGCAGCGGAGACAGGGTCAACTATGGCTACACCTTC.

This clone was detected a few times. V usage is TRBV6-1 and J usage is TRBJ1-3; D gene unclear. Germline V gene data show CDR1 as MNHNS and CDR2 as SASEGT. V lost 1 base, J lost 0 bases, and 7 bases lay in between. This CDR3 is 15 amino acids long. The CDR3 region is CASSEEGFSGNTIYF. The CDR3 DNA reads TGTGCCAGCAGTGAAGAAGGGTTCTCTGGAAACACCATATATTTT.

V usage is TRBV4-1 and J usage is TRBJ1-2; 9 positions match TRBD1. In germline, CDR1 is MGHRA, CDR2 YSYEKL. CDR3 length: 16 residues. Trimming cost V 4 bases and J 6 bases; bases outside gene matches: 12. The CDR3 bases are TGCGCCAGCAGCCCTTTTTGGGACAGGGCGAAAGATGGCTACACCTTC. Its protein product is CASSPFWDRAKDGYTF.

The V gene is TRBV20-1, the J gene TRBJ2-1; D unclear. In germline, CDR1 is DFQATT, CDR2 SNEGSKA (reference sequence). This CDR3 comprises 9 residues. Trimming took 7 bases from V and 7 from J, leaving 5 bases between them. CDR3 bases: TGCAGTGTAGGGAATGAGCAGTTCTTC. Its protein is CSVGNEQFF.

This clone showed up just once. The genes are TRBV6-5 and TRBJ2-4; D is possibly TRBD2 (6 bases). There are 15 residues in the CDR3. V gave up 3 bases and J gave up 7 bases, with 16 bases separating them. Germline V lookup: CDR1 MNHEY, CDR2 SVGAGI. CDR3 residues: CASSYRGSGGNIQYF. The CDR3 DNA is TGTGCCAGCAGTTATCGGGGGTCAGGTGGGAACATTCAGTACTTC.

The chain uses TRBV5-1 and TRBJ1-5; 12 nucleotides agree with TRBD1. V dropped 4 bases and J dropped 1; count of bases not matched to a gene: 3. In germline, CDR1 is SGHRS, CDR2 YFSETQ. This CDR3 is built from 16 residues. In nucleotides, the CDR3 is TGCGCCAGCAGCCCGGGGACAGGGGGCAGCAATCAGCCCCAGCATTTT. The encoded protein is CASSPGTGGSNQPQHF.

The genes are TRBV19 and TRBJ1-1; 10 nucleotides line up with TRBD1. The CDR3 sequence is 13 residues long. Germline lookup yields CDR1 LNHDA and CDR2 SQIVND (reference sequence). V shed 7 bases and J 8 bases; nucleotides not matched to a gene: 7. The CDR3 DNA is TGTGCCAGTATGCCTGGGACAGGGGCGGAAGCTTTCTTT. As protein: CASMPGTGAEAFF.

The rearrangement joins TRBV28 to TRBJ1-2; possible D gene TRBD1, 5 bases. Trimming removed 8 bases at V and 4 bases at J, with 11 bases between. The germline V gene has CDR1 MDHEN and CDR2 SYDVKM. The CDR3 runs to 12 residues. The CDR3 nucleotides read TGTGCCAGCTCTTCAGGGTCCTATGGCTACACCTTC. Protein: CASSSGSYGYTF.

The CDR3 loop is CASSLAGGNSPLHF. The CDR3 DNA reads as TGTGCCAGCAGCTTGGCGGGGGGAAATTCACCCCTCCACTTT. The J gene is TRBJ1-6, the V gene TRBV5-4, with TRBD1 as a possible D gene (5 bases). This CDR3 spans 14 amino acids. The germline gives CDR1 SGHNT, CDR2 YYREEE (reference sequence). With 0 bases removed from V and 7 bases from J, the gap between germline ends came to 8 bases.

This chain uses TRBV4-1 with TRBJ1-2; D gene ambiguous. V lost 3 bases and J 2 bases, leaving 10 bases between the germline ends. This CDR3 is built from 14 residues. Per germline, CDR1 MGHRA and CDR2 YSYEKL. CDR3 nucleotides: TGCGCCAGCAGCCAGAGTAGCGGGAACTATGGCTACACCTTC. It translates to CASSQSSGNYGYTF.

V and J are TRBV7-9 and TRBJ2-2; D remains unclear. V lost 5 bases and J lost 5, with 9 bases in between. The CDR3 is made up of 13 amino acids. The germline CDR1 and CDR2 sequences are SEHNR and FQNEAQ (reference sequence). The CDR3, as DNA: TGTGCCAGCAGCCTACGTGAAACCGGGGAGCTGTTTTTT. Amino acid sequence: CASSLRETGELFF.

This chain connects TRBV28 to TRBJ1-2; D is ambiguous. CDR1 MDHEN and CDR2 SYDVKM come from the germline V gene. The CDR3 extends over 15 amino acids. The V end lost 7 bases, the J end lost 3 bases, and 18 bases lay between the germline ends. Here the CDR3 reads CASTPSHTDDYGYTF. DNA for the CDR3: TGTGCCAGCACTCCGTCCCACACAGACGACTATGGCTACACCTTC.

The chain employs TRBV4-1 and TRBJ1-2; D call uncertain. V lost 4 bases, J lost 4 bases, and 31 bases lay in between. The CDR3 contains 20 residues. Germline lookup yields CDR1 MGHRA and CDR2 YSYEKL. CDR3 coding DNA: TGCGCCAGCAGCCTCCACCCAAGAGCGCTGATGGACGAGGGCAGCTATGGCTACACCTTC. Protein sequence: CASSLHPRALMDEGSYGYTF.

The V gene is TRBV5-1, the J gene TRBJ2-6; TRBD1 is a possible D gene (5 bases). Deletions cut 1 base from V and 0 bases from J, with 17 bases between. This CDR3 region has 19 residues. Germline V CDR1 and CDR2: SGHRS, YFSETQ. CDR3 in DNA: TGCGCCAGCAGCTTGTCATATACAGGAACCAGCTCTGGGGCCAACGTCCTGACTTTC. Translation: CASSLSYTGTSSGANVLTF. Combining the CDR3 with reference TRBV5-1 and TRBJ2-6 gives the whole variable domain KAGVTQTPRYLIKTRGQQVTLSCSPISGHRSVSWYQQTPGQGLQFLFEYFSETQRNKGNFPGRFSGRQFSNSRSEMNVSTLELGDSALYLCASSLSYTGTSSGANVLTFGAGSRLTVL.

J is TRBJ1-5 and V is TRBV18; tentatively, D is TRBD1 (5 bases). V was trimmed by 3 bases and J by 1 base, leaving 10 bases between them. Germline V gene data show CDR1 as KGHSH and CDR2 as LQKENI. CDR3 length equals 15 residues. The CDR3 loop is CASSPEQVSNQPQHF. CDR3 bases: TGTGCCAGCTCACCCGAACAGGTGAGCAATCAGCCCCAGCATTTT. The complete variable domain, with remaining parts taken from reference TRBV18 and TRBJ1-5, reads NAGVMQNPRHLVRRRGQEARLRCSPMKGHSHVYWYRQLPEEGLKFMVYLQKENIIDESGMPKERFSAEFPKEGPSILRIQQVVRGDSAAYFCASSPEQVSNQPQHFGDGTRLSIL.

The V and J genes are TRBV2 and TRBJ1-1; perhaps TRBD1 as D (6 bases). Germline-derived CDR1 and CDR2 are SNHLY and FYNNEI. Deletions cut 6 bases from V and 1 base from J, with 9 bases between. The CDR3 covers 13 residues. The CDR3 spells CASRRQENTEAFF. In DNA, the CDR3 is TGTGCCAGCAGAAGACAGGAGAACACTGAAGCTTTCTTT. Complete variable domain (other parts from reference TRBV2 and TRBJ1-1): EPEVTQTPSHQVTQMGQEVILRCVPISNHLYFYWYRQILGQKVEFLVSFYNNEISEKSEIFDDQFSVERPDGSNFTLKIRSTKLEDSAMYFCASRRQENTEAFFGQGTRLTVV.

Concerning this clone itself: The sample contains more than one DNA sequence encoding this CDR3. The chain recombines TRBV29-1 with TRBJ2-7; 15 bases fit TRBD2. Germline CDR1 and CDR2: SQVTM and ANQGSEA. CDR3 size: 14 residues. The V gene end was trimmed by 5 bases and the J gene end by 4 bases; junction bases not matched to a gene: 3. CDR3 DNA: TGCAGCGTTCGGACTAGCGGGGGGGGTTACGAGCAGTACTTC. This codes for CSVRTSGGGYEQYF.

This rearrangement joins TRBV4-2 to TRBJ2-7, with 8 bases matching TRBD1. The CDR3 totals 18 residues. CDR1 LGHNA and CDR2 YNFKEQ come from the germline V gene. V gave up 3 bases and J gave up 5 bases; unmatched junction bases: 18. The DNA for the CDR3 is TGTGCCAGCAGCCACGGACTCGGACAGGGAGTACGACGGAACGAGCAGTACTTC. It specifies CASSHGLGQGVRRNEQYF.

Turning to this clone: Other DNA variants within this sample encode the same CDR3. The rearrangement links TRBV28 to TRBJ2-6, with D hard to call. The V gene lost 3 bases and the J gene lost 1 base, with 4 bases spanning the gap. From germline, CDR1 is MDHEN and CDR2 SYDVKM. CDR3 length: 14 residues. In DNA form, the CDR3 reads TGTGCCAGCAGTTTTCGGTCTGGGGCCAACGTCCTGACTTTC. Translation: CASSFRSGANVLTF.

This rearrangement joins TRBV6-1 to TRBJ2-1; maybe TRBD2 (6 bases). V was clipped by 8 bases and J by 1 base, with 15 bases between them. Germline assignment: CDR1 MNHNS and CDR2 SASEGT. The CDR3 contains 15 residues. CDR3 DNA: TGTGCCAGCCGAAATTTGGGGGGATCCTACAATGAGCAGTTCTTC. It codes for CASRNLGGSYNEQFF.

V and J are TRBV28 and TRBJ1-4; tentative D call: TRBD1 (6 bases). Trimming cost V 5 bases and J 0 bases, with 19 bases left between them. CDR3 length equals 18 residues. Germline V gene lookup returns CDR1 MDHEN and CDR2 SYDVKM. CDR3 nucleotides: TGTGCCAGCAGTCAGATACAGGGCGCGGCTGCAACTAATGAAAAACTGTTTTTT. This translates into CASSQIQGAAATNEKLFF.

The genes are TRBV5-1 and TRBJ2-7; TRBD1 is a possible D gene (6 bases). Per the germline V gene, CDR1 is SGHRS and CDR2 is YFSETQ. The CDR3 loop spans 13 amino acids. V was trimmed by 6 bases and J by 2 bases, leaving 12 bases between them. Here the CDR3 DNA reads TGCGCCAGCACCCCAGGGGACGCCTACGAGCAGTACTTC. This gives the protein CASTPGDAYEQYF.